This entry lists 13 T cell receptor beta chains sequenced from one sample in a study of PD-L1 blockade in urothelial cancer. Repertoires were generated with immunoSEQ multiplex PCR, while TCRdb's copy carries only in-frame clones and drops some. The data hold 60,000 to 85,000 clones, with roughly 87% observed a single time. Sequenced material: PBMCs, taken around atezolizumab (anti-PD-L1) treatment. These receptor sequences come from a woman between 70 and 85 years old with urothelial cancer.

Here the CDR3 reads CATRTTNEKLFF. CDR3 nucleotide sequence: TGTGCCACCCGTACAACTAATGAAAAACTGTTTTTT. V usage is TRBV6-1 and J usage is TRBJ1-4; no clear D. The CDR3 spans 12 residues. Germline loops: CDR1 MNHNS, CDR2 SASEGT. Trimming stripped 10 bases from V and 0 bases from J, with 6 bases between.

The rearrangement uses TRBV27 and TRBJ1-2; D might be TRBD1 (5 bases). CDR1 and CDR2 (germline): MNHEY, SMNVEV (reference sequence). The CDR3 is 15 residues long. V dropped 1 base and J dropped 6 bases, with 15 bases sitting between them. CDR3 in amino acids: CASSLWGGYVNGYTF. Here the CDR3 DNA reads TGTGCCAGCAGTTTATGGGGGGGTTACGTGAATGGCTACACCTTC.

The chain combines TRBV10-2 with TRBJ2-3; the match to TRBD2 covers 12 bases. V shed 3 bases, J shed 2 bases, and the junction held 12 bases outside the gene matches. Germline V CDR1 and CDR2: WSHSY, SAAADI. This CDR3 comprises 19 residues. CDR3 DNA sequence: TGCGCCAGCAGTGAAGCGGGTGGAGGACTAGCGGGGAACACAGATACGCAGTATTTT. It yields the protein CASSEAGGGLAGNTDTQYF.

V and J are TRBV7-3 and TRBJ2-7, with 7 bases matching TRBD1. V lost 0 bases to trimming and J lost 4 bases; unmatched junction nucleotides: 6. The CDR3 is 15 residues long. The germline V gene has CDR1 SGHTA and CDR2 FQGTGA. The CDR3 region has the DNA TGTGCCAGCAGCTTAACACCGGGACAGAGTTACGAGCAGTACTTC. Protein: CASSLTPGQSYEQYF.

The genes are TRBV6-6 and TRBJ2-7, with 13 nucleotides matching TRBD2. V was clipped by 7 bases and J by 4 bases; unmatched bases: 7. This CDR3 has 15 amino acids. Germline-derived CDR1 and CDR2 are MNHNY and SVGAGI (reference sequence). The CDR3 is CASTSETSGRYEQYF. CDR3 nucleotides: TGTGCCAGCACCTCCGAGACTAGCGGGAGGTACGAGCAGTACTTC.

The chain couples TRBV6-5 to TRBJ2-1, with 9 bases identical to TRBD1. This CDR3 region has 15 residues. The V gene end was trimmed by 5 bases and the J gene end by 9 bases; junction bases not matched to a gene: 11. From germline, CDR1 is MNHEY and CDR2 SVGAGI. CDR3 sequence (DNA): TGTGCCAGCAGTGGCCTGGACAGGGGTAACAGTGAGCAGTTCTTC. It specifies CASSGLDRGNSEQFF.

The rearrangement uses TRBV6-6 and TRBJ2-1; TRBD1 might be the D (5 bases). CDR3 length: 12 amino acids. Germline V lookup: CDR1 MNHNY, CDR2 SVGAGI (reference sequence). V was pared by 8 bases and J by 6 bases, with 11 bases between. As DNA, the CDR3 is TGTGCCAGCGGAACAGGCCTCAATGAGCAGTTCTTC. This sequence encodes CASGTGLNEQFF.

J is TRBJ2-7 and V is TRBV15; TRBD1 agrees at 10 bases. V shed 0 bases and J 2 bases; nucleotides not matched to a gene: 7. The CDR3 totals 17 residues. Germline-derived CDR1 and CDR2 are LNHNV and YYDKDF (reference sequence). In DNA, the CDR3 is TGTGCCACCAGCAGAGATCGGCCGGGACAGGGGACCTACGAGCAGTACTTC. Protein: CATSRDRPGQGTYEQYF.

J is TRBJ2-7 and V is TRBV28, with 7 bases fitting TRBD1. This CDR3 has 11 amino acids. V lost 11 bases to trimming and J lost 3 bases; unmatched junction nucleotides: 4. Germline assignment: CDR1 MDHEN and CDR2 SYDVKM. DNA of the CDR3: TGTGCCGGGGGACAGAGCTACGAGCAGTACTTC. Its protein is CAGGQSYEQYF.

This chain links TRBV5-1 with TRBJ1-2; D is possibly TRBD1 (6 bases). The V end lost 5 bases, the J end lost 2 bases, and 13 bases lay between the germline ends. CDR1 is SGHRS, CDR2 YFSETQ, per germline. The CDR3 length is 14 residues. CDR3 region: CASRWNRVNYGYTF. The CDR3 coding sequence is TGCGCCAGCAGGTGGAACAGGGTCAACTATGGCTACACCTTC.

The rearrangement uses TRBV28 and TRBJ2-3, with 11 positions matching TRBD2. This CDR3 contains 20 residues. Per germline, CDR1 MDHEN and CDR2 SYDVKM. Trimming removed 1 base from V and 2 bases from J; junction bases left unmatched: 14. The CDR3: CASSLYVQFQTSGNTDTQYF. Written as DNA, the CDR3 is TGTGCCAGCAGTTTATACGTCCAATTTCAGACTAGCGGGAACACAGATACGCAGTATTTT.

The chain combines TRBV5-5 with TRBJ2-7; 10 nucleotides agree with TRBD1. This CDR3 comprises 15 residues. CDR1 SGHKS and CDR2 YYEKEE come from the germline V gene (reference sequence). Unmatched junction bases numbered 9, after V lost 5 bases and J lost 4 bases. CDR3 in amino acids: CASSWAGTGDYEQYF. The CDR3 DNA reads as TGTGCCAGCAGTTGGGCCGGGACAGGGGATTACGAGCAGTACTTC.

The gene calls are TRBV27 and TRBJ1-5, with D hard to call. Germline V gene data show CDR1 as MNHEY and CDR2 as SMNVEV (reference sequence). Between the trimmed V and J ends, which lost 6 bases and 4 bases, there was a span of 16 bases. The CDR3 contains 15 residues. This CDR3 reads CASSSDHGPNQPQHF. The CDR3 coding sequence is TGTGCCAGCAGCTCTGACCATGGGCCAAATCAGCCCCAGCATTTT.